The text below deals with one TCR beta chain. Its antigen is still unknown. This entry comes from a study of T cells expressing NK-cell markers. Study details: Eight donors were sequenced, seven testing HCMV-seropositive and one testing seronegative. Findings and caveats of the study: The CD3+CD56-NKG2C+ fraction was also led by these clonotypes in a few donors. What remained unclear was the HCMV specificity of expanded NKG2C+ T cell clones. In a handful of donors, dominant NKG2C+ clonotypes were roughly 1.0-8% of CD8+ T cells.

Per the germline V gene, CDR1 is SQVTM and CDR2 is ANQGSEA. CDR3 length equals 13 residues. For each CDR3 protein, TCRdb gives one entry from its re-call of the 5' RACE reads, without DNA. The sample table sets out hundreds of thousands of distinct CDR3 sequences. Material for sequencing was blood T cells: a sorted CD56 or NKG2C T cell subset, CD4+ or CD8+ T cells, or bulk PBMC T cells (not recorded which). The chain has TRBV29-1 and TRBJ2-1; TCRdb indicates TRBD2, and absent DNA this call remains unverified. The TCR comes from a woman between 18 and 70 years old in good health. CDR3 protein: CSVRGGSGGEQFF.